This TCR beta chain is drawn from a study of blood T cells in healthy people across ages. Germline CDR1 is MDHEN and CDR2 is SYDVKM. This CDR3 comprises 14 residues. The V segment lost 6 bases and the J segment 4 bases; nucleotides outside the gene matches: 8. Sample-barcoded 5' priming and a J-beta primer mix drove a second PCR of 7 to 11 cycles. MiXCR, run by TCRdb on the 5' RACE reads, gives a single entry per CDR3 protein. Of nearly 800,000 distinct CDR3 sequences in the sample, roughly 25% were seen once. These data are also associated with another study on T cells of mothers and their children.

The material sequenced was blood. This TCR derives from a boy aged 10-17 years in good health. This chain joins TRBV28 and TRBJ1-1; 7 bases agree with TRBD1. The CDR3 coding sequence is TGTGCCAGCAGACCTGACAGGGTCGGCACTGAAGCTTTCTTT. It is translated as CASRPDRVGTEAFF.